This T cell receptor (beta chain) was recorded in a study of long-term antiretroviral therapy in people with HIV. Sequencing relied on immunoSEQ assay v3.0, run at survey level. The data were produced by immunoSEQ multiplex PCR, yet TCRdb's version contains in-frame clones alone and is incomplete. The sample consists of under 25,000 clones, 65% to 80% of them appearing once. CDR1 MGHRA and CDR2 YSYEKL come from the germline V gene. With 2 bases clipped from V and 6 bases from J, the junction kept 6 bases outside the gene matches. The CDR3 has 15 amino acids. A few counts support this clone. The rearrangement joins TRBV4-1 to TRBJ2-7; 11 bases match TRBD1. This receptor was obtained from a man younger than 30 with HIV. Specimen: unsorted PBMCs, collected 0.5 years before starting antiretroviral therapy. This chain's CDR3 is CASSQPGQGEIEQYF. In DNA form, the CDR3 reads TGCGCCAGCAGCCAACCGGGACAGGGGGAGATCGAGCAGTACTTC.